The source of this T cell receptor (beta chain) is a study of shared clonotypes between healthy human individuals. Study-wide background: Each donor's CD4 naive and CD4 memory cells filled three plates apiece, CD8 naive two, and CD8 memory one. Study-wide results and limits: Clonotype sharing among donors was expected to depend on sequencing depth.

Germline assignment: CDR1 SNHLY and CDR2 FYNNEI. CDR3 length: 14 amino acids. Trimming took 8 bases from V and 3 from J, leaving 16 bases between them. Investigators divided CD4+ cells into CD45RA+ naive and CD45RA-negative memory subsets. Every immunoSEQ plate was one replicate of a subset's evenly spread DNA. Only in-frame clones appear in the TCRdb table, and some are missing; sequencing was by immunoSEQ multiplex PCR. The repertoire holds fewer than 400,000 clones, 74% seen once, with about 9.4% in the top ten. Notes on this clone: What it recognizes is unknown.

The chain carries TRBV2 and TRBJ1-2; D might be TRBD1 (5 bases). The sequence derives from a man aged 30 to 45 in good health. Material for sequencing was memory CD4+ T cells sorted from blood. As for subset: CD45RA-negative fraction. This CDR3 reads CASGRGDFYYGYTF. For the CDR3, the DNA is TGTGCCAGCGGTAGGGGTGACTTTTACTATGGCTACACCTTC.